This T cell receptor (beta chain) was found in a study of T cell responses to AZD1222 COVID-19 vaccine. CDR1 and CDR2 from the germline V gene are SGHDT and YYEEEE. Trimming removed 1 base from V and 8 bases from J, with 6 bases in between. The CDR3 extends over 11 amino acids. Only in-frame clones appear in the TCRdb table, and some are missing; sequencing was by immunoSEQ multiplex PCR. The profile shows 40,000 to 55,000 clones, about 78% of them singletons. The rearrangement links TRBV5-6 to TRBJ1-2; unclear D gene. Sequences were derived from peripheral blood, sampled on day 0 of AZD1222 vaccination. This sequence was found in an adult in good health. CDR3 DNA: TGTGCCAGCAGCTTGAACGGGGGCTACACCTTC. Protein product: CASSLNGGYTF. The whole variable domain, remainder taken from reference TRBV5-6 and TRBJ1-2, is DAGVTQSPTHLIKTRGQQVTLRCSPKSGHDTVSWYQQALGQGPQFIFQYYEEEERQRGNFPDRFSGHQFPNYSSELNVNALLLGDSALYLCASSLNGGYTFGSGTRLTVV.